Detailed here is one T cell receptor beta chain. Its recognized antigen is unknown. No per-base quality is available; no much larger clone lies one base away. Libraries were constructed by the immunoSEQ multiplex PCR assay. The TR loci underwent multiplexed PCR amplification, with J gene segments targeted by reverse primers and V gene segments targeted by forward primers. Amplified CDR3 regions were sequenced on the Illumina HiSeq System. Per the authors' processing: A nearest-neighbour algorithm merged closely related reads to remove PCR and sequencing errors and collapse data into unique sequences. Two measures summarised the repertoires: clonality, and T cell density, defined as TR molecules per amount of genomic DNA input. CDR3 amino acid sequences present in at least 80% of unsorted samples were defined as public TRs, and these public TRs were then tested for differential abundance between coeliac and control samples. Kruskal-Wallis tests followed by Dunn post-tests were used to test for differences in clonality and density between disease groups. As stored in TCRdb, this immuneACCESS dataset retains in-frame rearrangements with V and J assigned. A fraction of the clones does not appear; measured against another copy, unresolved V genes explain less than half of the discrepancy, and the remainder lacks a known reason. V, J and clone size are those of that table, while D and trimming were read from the DNA. Within this sample are several thousand clones, with approximately 72% of them counted one time only. The ten largest make up about 14% of the sample.

The data originate from a study of coeliac disease (dated by TCRdb to the early 2020s). Notes on the research overall: Each coeliac patient fell into one of three classes: newly diagnosed active disease, refractory coeliac disease type I, or disease kept under control by a gluten-free diet. The study applied next-generation sequencing of rearranged TRB and TRG CDR3 regions to small intestinal lymphocyte fractions from coeliac and non-coeliac patients. The goal was to describe the TR repertoires of small intestinal T cells in active coeliac disease, in refractory type I coeliac disease, and in coeliac disease treated with a gluten-free diet. A total of roughly 30 patients took part in the full study: about 22 had serologically confirmed coeliac disease and 8 were controls with non-small intestinal disorders. TRB sequencing worked for samples from under 35 subjects, and these included 24 paired bulk unsorted intraepithelial and lamina propria cell samples. What the study reported, not specific to this receptor: Compared with controls, active coeliac intraepithelial and lamina propria samples had TRB and TRG repertoires of lower clonality, which suggests that diverse T cells were recruited. High-purity fractions were not obtained when intraepithelial cells were separated from lamina propria cells, so cross-contamination between compartments was possible. For the most part, TRB repertoires were private, with most amino acid sequences found in only one sample, and V-gene usage showed no significant difference across disease groups. The authors considered the approach unsuitable for unbiased detection of gliadin-specific T cells, which are scarce and rarely shared between patients.

Aliquots of roughly 510,000 cells were frozen in DMSO/FBS in liquid nitrogen, and a single aliquot per fraction was used for sequencing. Every one of the 30 study patients had an endoscopy and a small intestinal biopsy. Intraepithelial cells were released from biopsies by stirring for one hour at 37 degrees C in RPMI containing EGTA, MgCl2 and 1% FBS. The Qiagen DNeasy blood extraction kit was used to extract genomic DNA from the frozen unsorted cell fractions. Sequenced material: intraepithelial lymphocytes from the gut. The sample's cell subset or site label, in plain terms: intraepithelial cell (IEC) fraction of small intestinal biopsy. The receptor was derived from a young woman with active celiac disease.

The CDR3 loop reads CASSEVGGTTEAFF. Here is the DNA: TGCGCCAGCAGTGAGGTCGGGGGGACCACTGAAGCTTTCTTT. Rearrangement joined TRBV10-2 to TRBJ1-1; D gene: possibly TRBD1, on 5 matching bases. The junction shows trimming of 2 bases on V and 4 bases on J, plus 11 bases between the germline ends. From cysteine to phenylalanine, the CDR3 is 14 amino acids long. Just CDR3 DNA is preserved here, 42 bases in frame from base 1. Per the germline V gene, WSHSY is the CDR1 and SAAADI is the CDR2.